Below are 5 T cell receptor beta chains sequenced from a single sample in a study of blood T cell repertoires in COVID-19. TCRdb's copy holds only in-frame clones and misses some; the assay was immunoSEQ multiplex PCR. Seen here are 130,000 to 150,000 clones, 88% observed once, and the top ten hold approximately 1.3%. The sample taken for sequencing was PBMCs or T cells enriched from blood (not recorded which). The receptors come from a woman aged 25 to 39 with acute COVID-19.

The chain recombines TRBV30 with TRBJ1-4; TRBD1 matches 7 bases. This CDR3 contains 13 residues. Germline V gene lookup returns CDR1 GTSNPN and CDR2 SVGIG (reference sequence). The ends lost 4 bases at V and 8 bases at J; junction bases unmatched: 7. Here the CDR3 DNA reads TGTGCCTGGAAAAGGGGGCCCGGGGAAAAACTGTTTTTT. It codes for CAWKRGPGEKLFF. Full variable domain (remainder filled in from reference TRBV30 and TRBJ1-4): SQTIHQWPATLVQPVGSPLSLECTVEGTSNPNLYWYRQAAGRGLQLLFYSVGIGQISSEVPQNLSASRPQDRQFILSSKKLLLSDSGFYLCAWKRGPGEKLFFGSGTQLSVL.

CDR3 in DNA: TGTGCCAGCAGTTCCCGGTCCCTTCTGGGCTACACCTTC. It is translated as CASSSRSLLGYTF. This chain uses TRBV7-2 with TRBJ1-2, with unresolved D. Germline V gene sequence: CDR1 SGHTA, CDR2 FQGNSA. The germline V and J ends were trimmed by 6 bases and 8 bases, with 16 bases remaining between them. The CDR3 sequence is 13 residues long.

The CDR3 DNA reads as TGTGCCAGCAACCCGACAGTCTACACTGAAGCTTTCTTT. It specifies CASNPTVYTEAFF. The chain couples TRBV2 to TRBJ1-1; D is perhaps TRBD1 (5 bases). The CDR3 contains 13 residues. Germline V gene lookup returns CDR1 SNHLY and CDR2 FYNNEI. The ends were cut back, 7 bases at V and 3 bases at J, with 12 bases in the middle.

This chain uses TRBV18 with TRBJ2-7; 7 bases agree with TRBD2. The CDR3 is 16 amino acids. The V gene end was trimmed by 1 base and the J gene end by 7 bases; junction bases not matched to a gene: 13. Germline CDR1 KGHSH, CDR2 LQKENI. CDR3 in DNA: TGTGCCAGCTCACCACAAGCCAGCGGGGTTCTGGGGGAGCAGTACTTC. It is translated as CASSPQASGVLGEQYF.

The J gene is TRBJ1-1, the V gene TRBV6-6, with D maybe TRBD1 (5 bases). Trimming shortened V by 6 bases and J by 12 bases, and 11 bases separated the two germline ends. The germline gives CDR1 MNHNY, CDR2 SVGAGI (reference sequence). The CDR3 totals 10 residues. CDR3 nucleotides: TGTGCCAGCAGGGAGGGGCAGACTTTCTTT. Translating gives CASREGQTFF.